This T cell receptor (beta chain) was profiled in a study of blood T cell repertoires in COVID-19. The overall study: Spain, Italy and the United States supplied samples that represented acute and convalescent COVID-19.

This clone was counted a single time. The repertoire was sequenced with immunoSEQ multiplex PCR; TCRdb's copy has only in-frame clones and lacks some. The sample includes under 250,000 clones, 85% to 90% of them seen just once. Germline CDR1 reads SQVTM; CDR2 reads ANQGSEA. CDR3 length equals 14 residues. J lost 0 bases, V lost 7 bases, and 9 bases had no gene match. The clonotype comes from a woman aged 60-75 years with acute or convalescent COVID-19. This chain joins TRBV29-1 and TRBJ2-7; 7 bases are shared with TRBD1. Material: peripheral blood. CDR3 region: CSARGQQSSYEQYF. In nucleotides, the CDR3 is TGCAGCGCCCGGGGACAGCAGAGCTCCTACGAGCAGTACTTC.